One and the same sample provided the 9 T cell receptor beta chains below, sequenced in a study of glioma-infiltrating T cells. Using RNA template, CDR3s of TCR alpha and beta were amplified with iRepertoire arm-PCR. TCRdb fed the multiplex PCR reads into MiXCR, producing one record per CDR3 protein. Of fewer than 110,000 distinct CDR3 sequences in the sample, approximately 28% were seen once. The sequenced sample was glioma tissue, nonneoplastic brain tissue, or PBMCs (not recorded which). The receptors originated from a human donor with low-grade glioma or glioblastoma, undergoing nonglioma brain surgery, or in good health (not recorded which).

This clonotype was seen at least ten times. V gene TRBV6-2 or TRBV6-3 combines with J gene TRBJ2-1; D could derive from TRBD1 or TRBD2 (5 bases each). V lost 3 bases and J lost 5, with 8 bases in between. CDR3 size: 13 residues. Germline V CDR1 and CDR2: MNHEY, SVGEGT. CDR3 DNA: TGTGCCAGCAGTTATGTGGGGGACAATGAGCAGTTCTTC. Protein product: CASSYVGDNEQFF.

The rearrangement links TRBV12-3 or TRBV12-4 to TRBJ2-5, with 10 positions matching TRBD2. The CDR3 spans 16 residues. V was clipped by 3 bases and J by 1 base; unmatched bases: 5. The CDR3 loop is CASSFGSSGGQETQYF. The DNA of the CDR3 is TGTGCCAGCAGTTTTGGGTCTAGCGGGGGCCAAGAGACCCAGTACTTC.

Only one count was recorded for this clonotype. A much larger clone is a single base away; this may be a read error. For the CDR3, the DNA is TGTGCCAGCTCACCACCAATGGGATCTGGCACAGATACGCAGTATTTT. Translation gives CASSPPMGSGTDTQYF. V gene TRBV18 combines with J gene TRBJ2-3; D ambiguous. Between the trimmed V and J ends, which lost 0 bases and 1 base, there was a span of 11 bases. The CDR3 totals 16 residues. Germline values: CDR1 KGHSH, CDR2 LQKENI.

The rearrangement uses TRBV6-5 and TRBJ2-2, with no clear D. This CDR3 contains 15 residues. Trimming shortened V by 2 bases and J by 4 bases, and 11 bases separated the two germline ends. Germline V lookup: CDR1 MNHEY, CDR2 SVGAGI. In DNA, the CDR3 is TGTGCCAGCAGTTACGGAAGAAAAGGCACCGGGGAGCTGTTTTTT. Its translation is CASSYGRKGTGELFF.

The CDR3 DNA sequence: TGTGCCAGCAAGTTTTCGCAGGGTCCCTACGAGCAGTACTTC. Protein: CASKFSQGPYEQYF. This chain connects TRBV3-1 to TRBJ2-7; perhaps TRBD1 as D (5 bases). Germline values: CDR1 LGHDT, CDR2 YNNKEL (reference sequence). This CDR3 is built from 14 residues. V lost 7 bases and J 2 bases, leaving 15 bases between the germline ends.

This clonotype was seen at least ten times. The chain recombines TRBV2 with TRBJ1-2; a weak D match, TRBD1 (6 bases). The V and J ends lost 4 bases and 4 bases respectively, with 16 bases between them. Per germline, CDR1 SNHLY and CDR2 FYNNEI. There are 15 residues in the CDR3. DNA of the CDR3: TGTGCCAGCAGTGTTCACGCAGGGGAAGGCTATGGCTACACCTTC. Its protein product is CASSVHAGEGYGYTF.

In its sample, this clonotype was seen many times. The CDR3 DNA follows: TGTGCCAGCAGTTTTCTCGGACAGGGGACGGGTGAAGCTTTCTTT. It is translated as CASSFLGQGTGEAFF. The chain links TRBV28 to TRBJ1-1, with 9 bases aligning to TRBD1. Germline V gene data show CDR1 as MDHEN and CDR2 as SYDVKM. The junction had 9 bases not matched to a gene; V was cut back by 3 bases and J by 7 bases. The CDR3 runs 15 residues.

This clonotype appeared a few times. The chain combines TRBV3-1 with TRBJ2-5; 14 bases agree with TRBD2. The V gene end was trimmed by 4 bases and the J gene end by 3 bases; junction bases not matched to a gene: 1. Per the germline V gene, CDR1 is LGHDT and CDR2 is YNNKEL (reference sequence). The CDR3 is 15 residues long. The CDR3 bases are TGTGCCAGCAGCCTGACTAGCGGGGGGGAAGAGACCCAGTACTTC. It encodes CASSLTSGGEETQYF.

This clonotype was found many times. J is TRBJ2-7 and V is TRBV20-1; 15 bases agree with TRBD2. Germline CDR1 reads DFQATT; CDR2 reads SNEGSKA (reference sequence). Unmatched junction bases numbered 10, after V lost 5 bases and J lost 2 bases. The CDR3 spans 17 residues. CDR3 nucleotide sequence: TGCAGTGCTCTCTCCGGGACTAGCGGGGGGCTCCCCTACGAGCAGTACTTC. Amino acid sequence: CSALSGTSGGLPYEQYF.